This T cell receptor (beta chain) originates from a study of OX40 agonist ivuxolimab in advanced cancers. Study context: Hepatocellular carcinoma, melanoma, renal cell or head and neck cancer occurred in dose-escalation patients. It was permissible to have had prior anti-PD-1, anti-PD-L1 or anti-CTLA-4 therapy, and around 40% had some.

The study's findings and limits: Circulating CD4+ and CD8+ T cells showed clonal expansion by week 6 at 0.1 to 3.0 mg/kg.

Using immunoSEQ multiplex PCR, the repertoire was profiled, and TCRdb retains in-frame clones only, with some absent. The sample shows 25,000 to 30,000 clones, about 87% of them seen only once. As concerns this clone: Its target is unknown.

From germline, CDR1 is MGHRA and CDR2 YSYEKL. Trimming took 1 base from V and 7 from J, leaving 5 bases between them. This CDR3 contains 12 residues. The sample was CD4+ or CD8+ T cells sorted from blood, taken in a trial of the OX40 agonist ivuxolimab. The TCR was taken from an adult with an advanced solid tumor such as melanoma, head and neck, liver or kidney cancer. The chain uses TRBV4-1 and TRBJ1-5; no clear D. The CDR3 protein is CASSQVGQPQHF. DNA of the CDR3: TGCGCCAGCAGCCAAGTCGGCCAGCCCCAGCATTTT.